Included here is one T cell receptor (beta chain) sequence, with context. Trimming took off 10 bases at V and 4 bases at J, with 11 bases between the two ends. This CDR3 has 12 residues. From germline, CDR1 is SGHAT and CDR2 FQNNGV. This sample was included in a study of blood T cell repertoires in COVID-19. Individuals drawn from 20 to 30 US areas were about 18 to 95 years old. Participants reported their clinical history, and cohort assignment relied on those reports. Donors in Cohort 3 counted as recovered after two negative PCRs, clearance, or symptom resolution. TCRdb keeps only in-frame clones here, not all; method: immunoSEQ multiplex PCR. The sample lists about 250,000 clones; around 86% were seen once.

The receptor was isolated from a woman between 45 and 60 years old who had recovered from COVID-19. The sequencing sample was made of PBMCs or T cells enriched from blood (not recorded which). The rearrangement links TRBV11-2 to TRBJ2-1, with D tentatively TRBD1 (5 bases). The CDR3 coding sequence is TGTGCCACTAGACAGCCTTACAATGAGCAGTTCTTC. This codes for CATRQPYNEQFF.